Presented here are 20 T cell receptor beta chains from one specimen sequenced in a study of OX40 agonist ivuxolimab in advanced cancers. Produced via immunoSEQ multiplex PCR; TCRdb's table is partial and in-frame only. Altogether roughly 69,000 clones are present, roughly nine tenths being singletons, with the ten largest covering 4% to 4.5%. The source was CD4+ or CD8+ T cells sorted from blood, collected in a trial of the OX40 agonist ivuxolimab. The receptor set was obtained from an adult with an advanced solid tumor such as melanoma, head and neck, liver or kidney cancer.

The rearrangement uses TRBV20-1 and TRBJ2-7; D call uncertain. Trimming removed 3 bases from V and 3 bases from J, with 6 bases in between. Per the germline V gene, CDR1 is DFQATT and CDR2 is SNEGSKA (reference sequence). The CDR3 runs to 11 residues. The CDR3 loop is CSASIGYEQYV. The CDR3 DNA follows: TGCAGTGCTAGTATTGGCTACGAGCAGTACGTC.

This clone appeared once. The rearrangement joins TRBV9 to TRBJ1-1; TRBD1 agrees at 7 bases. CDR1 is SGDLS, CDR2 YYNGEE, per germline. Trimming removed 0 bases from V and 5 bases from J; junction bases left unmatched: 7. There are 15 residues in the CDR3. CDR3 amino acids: CASSVAPQGGTEAFF. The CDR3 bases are TGTGCCAGCAGCGTAGCCCCTCAGGGGGGGACTGAAGCTTTCTTT.

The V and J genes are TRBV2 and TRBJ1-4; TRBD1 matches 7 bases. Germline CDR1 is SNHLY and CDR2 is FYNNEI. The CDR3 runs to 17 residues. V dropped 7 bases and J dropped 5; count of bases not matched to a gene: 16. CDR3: CASNGPPGQALNEKLFF. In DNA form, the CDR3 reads TGTGCCAGCAACGGGCCCCCAGGACAGGCACTGAATGAAAAACTGTTTTTT.

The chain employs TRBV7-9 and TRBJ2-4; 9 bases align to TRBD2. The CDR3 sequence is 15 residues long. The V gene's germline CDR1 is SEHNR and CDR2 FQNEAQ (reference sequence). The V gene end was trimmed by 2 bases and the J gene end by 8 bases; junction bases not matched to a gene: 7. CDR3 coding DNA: TGTGCCAGCAGCTTATTAGCGGGGGTTTCGGACATTCAGTACTTC. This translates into CASSLLAGVSDIQYF.

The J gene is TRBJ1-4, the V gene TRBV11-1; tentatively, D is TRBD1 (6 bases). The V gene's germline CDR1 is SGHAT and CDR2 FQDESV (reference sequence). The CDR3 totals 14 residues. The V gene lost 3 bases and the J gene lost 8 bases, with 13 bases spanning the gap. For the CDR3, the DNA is TGTGCCAGCAGCTTTCAGGGGAGGAAGGAAAAACTGTTTTTT. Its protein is CASSFQGRKEKLFF. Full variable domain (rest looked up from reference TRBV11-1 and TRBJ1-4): EAEVAQSPRYKITEKSQAVAFWCDPISGHATLYWYRQILGQGPELLVQFQDESVVDDSQLPKDRFSAERLKGVDSTLKIQPAELGDSAMYLCASSFQGRKEKLFFGSGTQLSVL.

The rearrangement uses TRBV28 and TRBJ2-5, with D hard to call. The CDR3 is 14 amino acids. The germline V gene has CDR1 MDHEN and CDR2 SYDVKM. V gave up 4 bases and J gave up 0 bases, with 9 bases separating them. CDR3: CASSSIKYQETQYF. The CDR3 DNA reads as TGTGCCAGCAGTTCCATTAAGTACCAAGAGACCCAGTACTTC.

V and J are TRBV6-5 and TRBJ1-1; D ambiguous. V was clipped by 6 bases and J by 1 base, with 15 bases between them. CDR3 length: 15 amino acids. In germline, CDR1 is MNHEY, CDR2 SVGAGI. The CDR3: CASSSPIPGNTEAFF. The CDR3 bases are TGTGCCAGCAGCTCACCGATCCCGGGGAACACTGAAGCTTTCTTT.

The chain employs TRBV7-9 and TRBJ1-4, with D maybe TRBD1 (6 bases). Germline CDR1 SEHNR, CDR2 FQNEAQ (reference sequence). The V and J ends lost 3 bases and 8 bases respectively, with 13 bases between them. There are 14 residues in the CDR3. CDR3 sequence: CASSFQGRKEKLFF. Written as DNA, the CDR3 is TGTGCCAGCAGCTTTCAGGGGAGGAAGGAAAAACTGTTTTTT.

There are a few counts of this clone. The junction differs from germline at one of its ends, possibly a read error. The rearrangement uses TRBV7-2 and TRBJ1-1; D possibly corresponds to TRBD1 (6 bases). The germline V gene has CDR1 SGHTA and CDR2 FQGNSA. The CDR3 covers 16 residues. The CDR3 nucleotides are TGTGCCAGCAGCACCCTCCCCACAGGGAGGAACAGTGAAGCTTTCTTT. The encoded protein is CASSTLPTGRNSEAFF.

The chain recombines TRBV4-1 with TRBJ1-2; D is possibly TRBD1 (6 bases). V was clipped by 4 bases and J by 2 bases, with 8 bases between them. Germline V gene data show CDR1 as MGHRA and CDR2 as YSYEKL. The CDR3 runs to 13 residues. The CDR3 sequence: CASSPDRNYGYTF. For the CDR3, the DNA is TGCGCCAGCAGCCCCGACAGGAACTATGGCTACACCTTC.

The CDR3 DNA reads TGTGCCAGCAGTCCGGGACCAACTCCCTCCGGAGCTTTCTTT. Protein: CASSPGPTPSGAFF. The V gene is TRBV6-6, the J gene TRBJ1-1, with D perhaps matching TRBD1 (5 bases). V shed 5 bases and J shed 10 bases, with 20 bases lying between them. This CDR3 is 14 amino acids long. The germline CDR1 and CDR2 sequences are MNHNY and SVGAGI (reference sequence).

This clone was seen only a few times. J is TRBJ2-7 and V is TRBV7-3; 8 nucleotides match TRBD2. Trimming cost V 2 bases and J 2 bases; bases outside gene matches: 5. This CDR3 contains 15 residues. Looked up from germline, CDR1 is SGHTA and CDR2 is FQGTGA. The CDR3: CASSLSAGGPYEQYF. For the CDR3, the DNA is TGTGCCAGCAGCTTATCGGCGGGAGGACCCTACGAGCAGTACTTC.

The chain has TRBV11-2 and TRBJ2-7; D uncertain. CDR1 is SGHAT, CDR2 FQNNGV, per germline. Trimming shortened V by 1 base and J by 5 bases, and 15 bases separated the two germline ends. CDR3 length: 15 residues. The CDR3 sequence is CASSLGTAKSHEQYV. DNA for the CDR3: TGTGCCAGCAGCTTAGGGACCGCTAAAAGTCACGAGCAGTACGTC.

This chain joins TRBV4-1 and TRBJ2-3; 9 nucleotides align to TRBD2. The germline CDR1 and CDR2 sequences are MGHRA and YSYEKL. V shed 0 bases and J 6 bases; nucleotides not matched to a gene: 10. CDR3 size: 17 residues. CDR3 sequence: CASSQDAGGGARDTQYF. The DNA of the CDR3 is TGCGCCAGCAGCCAAGATGCCGGCGGGGGGGCCCGTGATACGCAGTATTTT.

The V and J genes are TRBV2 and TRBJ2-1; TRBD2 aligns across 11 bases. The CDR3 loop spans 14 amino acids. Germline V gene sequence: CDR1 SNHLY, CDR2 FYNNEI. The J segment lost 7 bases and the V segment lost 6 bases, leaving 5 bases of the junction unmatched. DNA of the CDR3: TGTGCCAGCAGATTAGCGGGAGGGGAGAATGAGCAGTTCTTC. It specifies CASRLAGGENEQFF.

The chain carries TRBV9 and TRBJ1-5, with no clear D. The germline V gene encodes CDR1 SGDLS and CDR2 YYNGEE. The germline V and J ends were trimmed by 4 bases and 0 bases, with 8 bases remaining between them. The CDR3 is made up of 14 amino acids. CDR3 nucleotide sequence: TGTGCCAGCAGCCGTTGGGATAGCAATCAGCCCCAGCATTTT. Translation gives CASSRWDSNQPQHF.

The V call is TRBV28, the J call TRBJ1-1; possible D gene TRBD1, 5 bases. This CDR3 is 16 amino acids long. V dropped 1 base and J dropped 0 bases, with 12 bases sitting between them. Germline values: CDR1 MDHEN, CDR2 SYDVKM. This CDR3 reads CASSLSLRGMNTEAFF. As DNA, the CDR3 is TGTGCCAGCAGTTTATCCCTGCGGGGGATGAACACTGAAGCTTTCTTT.

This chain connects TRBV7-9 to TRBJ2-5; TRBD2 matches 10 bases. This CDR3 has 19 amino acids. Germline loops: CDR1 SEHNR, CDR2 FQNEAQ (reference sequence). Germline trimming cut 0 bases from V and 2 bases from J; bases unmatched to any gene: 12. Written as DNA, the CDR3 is TGTGCCAGCAGCTTAGCCCACAGGGGTACTAGCGGGGTTCAAGAGACCCAGTACTTC. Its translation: CASSLAHRGTSGVQETQYF.

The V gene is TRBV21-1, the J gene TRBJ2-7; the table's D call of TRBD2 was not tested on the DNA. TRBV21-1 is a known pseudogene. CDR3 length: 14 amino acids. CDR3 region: CASSPAGDSYEQYV. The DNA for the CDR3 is TGTGCCAGCAGCCCGGCGGGGGACTCCTACGAGCAGTACGTC.

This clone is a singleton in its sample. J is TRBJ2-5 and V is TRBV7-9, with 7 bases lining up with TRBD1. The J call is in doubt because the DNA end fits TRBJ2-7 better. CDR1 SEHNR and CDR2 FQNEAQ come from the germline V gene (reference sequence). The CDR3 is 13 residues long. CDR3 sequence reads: CASSYDRVGEQYF. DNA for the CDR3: TGTGCCAGCAGCTATGACAGGGTCGGCGAGCAGTACTTC.